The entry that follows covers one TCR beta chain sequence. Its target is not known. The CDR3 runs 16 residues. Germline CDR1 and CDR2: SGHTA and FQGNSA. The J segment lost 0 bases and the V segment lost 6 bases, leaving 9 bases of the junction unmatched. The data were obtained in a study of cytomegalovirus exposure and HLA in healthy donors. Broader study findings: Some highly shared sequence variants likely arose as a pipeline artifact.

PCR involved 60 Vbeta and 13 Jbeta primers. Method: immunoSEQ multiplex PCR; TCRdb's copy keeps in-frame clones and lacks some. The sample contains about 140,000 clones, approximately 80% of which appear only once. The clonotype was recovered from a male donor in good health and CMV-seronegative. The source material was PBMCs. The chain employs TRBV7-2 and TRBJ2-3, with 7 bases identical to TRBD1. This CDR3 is CASSLTGTASTDTQYF. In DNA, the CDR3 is TGTGCCAGCAGTCTTACCGGGACAGCTAGCACAGATACGCAGTATTTT.